The 4 T cell receptor beta chains below were found in one sample sequenced in a study of cytomegalovirus exposure and HLA in healthy donors. Vbeta (60) and Jbeta (13) primers were used in the PCR. The protocol was immunoSEQ multiplex PCR, while the TCRdb copy is restricted to in-frame clones and leaves out a portion. The table gives 150,000 to 200,000 clones; the top ten clones make up 0.65% to 0.9% of it. The sequenced material came from PBMCs. These receptors were obtained from a young woman in good health and CMV-seropositive.

The chain uses TRBV19 and TRBJ2-3; TRBD2 matches at 9 bases. There are 15 residues in the CDR3. V was clipped by 3 bases and J by 3 bases; unmatched bases: 4. Germline V gene lookup returns CDR1 LNHDA and CDR2 SQIVND (reference sequence). The CDR3 sequence: CASSMIAGVTDTQYF. The CDR3 DNA sequence: TGTGCCAGTAGTATGATAGCGGGAGTGACAGATACGCAGTATTTT.

J is TRBJ2-7 and V is TRBV7-8, with TRBD2 matching 7 bases. The trim removed 1 base at V and 1 base at J, leaving 13 bases unmatched. Germline V gives CDR1 SGHVS, CDR2 FQNEAQ. CDR3 length equals 18 residues. DNA of the CDR3: TGTGCCAGCAGCTTAGTAATTCTGCAGGGAGGGGAATCCTACGAGCAGTACTTC. Encoded protein: CASSLVILQGGESYEQYF.

V usage is TRBV6-5 and J usage is TRBJ2-7, with a possible D match to TRBD1 (6 bases). The germline V gene has CDR1 MNHEY and CDR2 SVGAGI. The V end was cut by 1 base, the J end by 6 bases, with 13 bases between. This CDR3 is 14 amino acids long. CDR3 bases: TGTGCCAGCAGTTACTTCTACAGGGCGCCCGAGCAGTACTTC. It encodes CASSYFYRAPEQYF.

J is TRBJ1-6 and V is TRBV25-1; D not certain. With 10 bases removed from V and 9 bases from J, the gap between germline ends came to 16 bases. Germline CDR1 MGHDK, CDR2 SYGVNS. This CDR3 contains 13 residues. The CDR3 region is CATTMIEGSPLHF. The CDR3 nucleotides read TGTGCCACAACTATGATTGAAGGTTCACCCCTCCACTTT.